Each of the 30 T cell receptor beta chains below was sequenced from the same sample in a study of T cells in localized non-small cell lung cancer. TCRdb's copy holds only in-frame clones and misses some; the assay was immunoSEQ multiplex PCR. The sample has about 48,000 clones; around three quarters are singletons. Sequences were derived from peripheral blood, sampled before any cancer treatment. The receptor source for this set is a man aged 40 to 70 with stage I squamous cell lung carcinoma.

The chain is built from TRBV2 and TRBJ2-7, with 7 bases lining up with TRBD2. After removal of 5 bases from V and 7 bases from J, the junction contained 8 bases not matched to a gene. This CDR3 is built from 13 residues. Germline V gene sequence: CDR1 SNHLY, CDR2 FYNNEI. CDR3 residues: CASSRDGGGEQYF. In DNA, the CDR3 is TGTGCCAGCAGTCGCGACGGGGGAGGGGAGCAGTACTTC.

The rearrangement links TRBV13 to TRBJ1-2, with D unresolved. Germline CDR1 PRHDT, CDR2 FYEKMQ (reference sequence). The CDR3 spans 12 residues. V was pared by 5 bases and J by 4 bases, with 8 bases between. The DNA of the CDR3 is TGTGCCAGCAGCGTATTAAGCTATGGCTACACCTTC. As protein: CASSVLSYGYTF.

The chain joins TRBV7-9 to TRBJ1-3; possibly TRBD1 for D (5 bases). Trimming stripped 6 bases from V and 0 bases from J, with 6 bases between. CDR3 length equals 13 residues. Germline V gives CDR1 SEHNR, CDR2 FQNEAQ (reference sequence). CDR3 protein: CASRDSSGNTIYF. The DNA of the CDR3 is TGTGCCAGCAGAGACAGCTCTGGAAACACCATATATTTT.

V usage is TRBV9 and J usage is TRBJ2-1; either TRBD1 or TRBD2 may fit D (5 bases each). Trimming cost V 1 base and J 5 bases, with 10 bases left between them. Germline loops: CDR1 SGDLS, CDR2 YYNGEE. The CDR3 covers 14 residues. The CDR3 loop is CASSVYGGDNEQFF. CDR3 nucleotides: TGTGCCAGCAGCGTATATGGGGGAGACAATGAGCAGTTCTTC.

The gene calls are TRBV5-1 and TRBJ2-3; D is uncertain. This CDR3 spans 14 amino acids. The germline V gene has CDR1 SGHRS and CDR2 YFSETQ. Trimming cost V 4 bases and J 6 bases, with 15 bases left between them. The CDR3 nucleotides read TGCGCCAGCAGCCTGGGCTCCACATTGGATACGCAGTATTTT. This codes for CASSLGSTLDTQYF.

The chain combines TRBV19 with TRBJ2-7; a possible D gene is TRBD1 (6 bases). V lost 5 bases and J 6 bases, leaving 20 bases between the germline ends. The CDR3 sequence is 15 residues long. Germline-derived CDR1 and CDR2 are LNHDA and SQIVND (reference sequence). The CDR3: CASSPTFGQTLEQYF. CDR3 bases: TGTGCCAGTAGTCCAACGTTCGGACAGACCCTCGAGCAGTACTTC.

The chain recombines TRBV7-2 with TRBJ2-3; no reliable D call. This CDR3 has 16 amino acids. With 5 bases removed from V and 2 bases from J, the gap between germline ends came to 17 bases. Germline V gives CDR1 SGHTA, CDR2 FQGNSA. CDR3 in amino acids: CASSPPGGHFTDTQYF. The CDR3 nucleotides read TGTGCCAGCAGCCCCCCCGGTGGGCACTTCACAGATACGCAGTATTTT.

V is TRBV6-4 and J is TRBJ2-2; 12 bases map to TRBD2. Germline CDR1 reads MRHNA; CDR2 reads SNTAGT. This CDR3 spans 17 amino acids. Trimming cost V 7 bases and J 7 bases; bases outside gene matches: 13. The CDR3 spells CASKIWGTSGSLGELFF. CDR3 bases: TGTGCCAGCAAAATATGGGGGACTAGCGGGTCCCTCGGGGAGCTGTTTTTT.

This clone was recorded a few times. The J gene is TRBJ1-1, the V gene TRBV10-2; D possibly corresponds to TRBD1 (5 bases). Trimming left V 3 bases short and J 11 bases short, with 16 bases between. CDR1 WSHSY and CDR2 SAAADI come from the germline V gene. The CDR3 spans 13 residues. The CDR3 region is CASSDRGDRGAFF. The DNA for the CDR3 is TGCGCCAGCAGTGATCGGGGGGATCGAGGGGCTTTCTTT.

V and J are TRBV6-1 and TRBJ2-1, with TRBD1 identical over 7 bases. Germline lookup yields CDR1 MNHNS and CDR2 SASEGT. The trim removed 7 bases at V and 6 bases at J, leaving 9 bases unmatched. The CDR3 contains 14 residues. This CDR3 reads CASTPGGFPNEQFF. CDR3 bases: TGTGCCAGCACCCCAGGGGGATTTCCCAATGAGCAGTTCTTC.

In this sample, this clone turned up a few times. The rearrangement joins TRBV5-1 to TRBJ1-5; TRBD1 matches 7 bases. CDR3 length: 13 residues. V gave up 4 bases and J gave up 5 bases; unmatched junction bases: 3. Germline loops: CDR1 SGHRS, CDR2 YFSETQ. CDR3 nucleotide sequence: TGCGCCAGCAGCGTTACAGGGGATCAGCCCCAGCATTTT. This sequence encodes CASSVTGDQPQHF.

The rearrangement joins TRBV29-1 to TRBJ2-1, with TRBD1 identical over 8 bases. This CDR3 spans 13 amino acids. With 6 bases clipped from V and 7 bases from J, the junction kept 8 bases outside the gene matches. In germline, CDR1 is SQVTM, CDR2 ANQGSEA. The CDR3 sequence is CSVGQGPSNEQFF. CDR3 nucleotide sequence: TGCAGCGTCGGACAGGGTCCCTCAAATGAGCAGTTCTTC.

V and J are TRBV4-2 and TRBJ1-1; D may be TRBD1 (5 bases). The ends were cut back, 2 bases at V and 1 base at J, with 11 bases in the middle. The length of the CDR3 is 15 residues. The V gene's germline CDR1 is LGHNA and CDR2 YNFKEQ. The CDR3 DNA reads TGTGCCAGCAGCCAAACTGGCGGGGGGAACACTGAAGCTTTCTTT. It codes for CASSQTGGGNTEAFF.

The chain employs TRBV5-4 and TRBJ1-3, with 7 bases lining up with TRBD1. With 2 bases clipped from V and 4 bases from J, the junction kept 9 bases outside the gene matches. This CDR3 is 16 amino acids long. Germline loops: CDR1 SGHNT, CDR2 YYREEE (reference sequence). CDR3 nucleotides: TGTGCCAGCAGCTTCCACTCTACGGGACAGGGAAACACCATATATTTT. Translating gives CASSFHSTGQGNTIYF.

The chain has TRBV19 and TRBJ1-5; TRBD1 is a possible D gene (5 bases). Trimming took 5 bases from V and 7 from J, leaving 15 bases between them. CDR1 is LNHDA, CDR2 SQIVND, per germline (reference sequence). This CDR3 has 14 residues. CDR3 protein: CASSPGDYGQPQHF. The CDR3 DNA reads TGTGCCAGTAGTCCTGGGGACTACGGGCAGCCCCAGCATTTT.

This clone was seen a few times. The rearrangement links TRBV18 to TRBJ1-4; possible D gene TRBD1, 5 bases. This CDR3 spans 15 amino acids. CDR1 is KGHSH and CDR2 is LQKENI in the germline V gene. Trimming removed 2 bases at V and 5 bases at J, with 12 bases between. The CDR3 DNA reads TGTGCCAGCTCACCATTTGGGACGGAGAATGAAAAACTGTTTTTT. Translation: CASSPFGTENEKLFF.

Written as DNA, the CDR3 is TGTGCCAGCAGTGCATCAGCGGGGGGAACCTACGAGCAGTACTTC. Protein: CASSASAGGTYEQYF. The chain uses TRBV2 and TRBJ2-7, with 9 bases lining up with TRBD2. The CDR3 contains 15 residues. Trimming at V came to 4 bases and at J to 2 bases, leaving 6 bases not matched to a gene. The germline CDR1 and CDR2 sequences are SNHLY and FYNNEI.

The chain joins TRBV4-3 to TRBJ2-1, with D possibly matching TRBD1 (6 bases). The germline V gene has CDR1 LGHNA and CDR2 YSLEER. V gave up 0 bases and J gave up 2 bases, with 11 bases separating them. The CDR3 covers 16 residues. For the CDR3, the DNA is TGCGCCAGCAGCCAAGACCCCGCAGGGGCCTACAATGAGCAGTTCTTC. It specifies CASSQDPAGAYNEQFF.

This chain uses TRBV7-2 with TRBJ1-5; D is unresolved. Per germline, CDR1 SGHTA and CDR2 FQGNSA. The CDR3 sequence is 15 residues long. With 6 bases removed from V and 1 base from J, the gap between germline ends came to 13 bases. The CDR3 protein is CASRLGSGSNQPQHF. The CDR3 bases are TGTGCCAGCAGACTAGGATCGGGAAGCAATCAGCCCCAGCATTTT. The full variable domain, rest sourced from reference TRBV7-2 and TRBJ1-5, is GAGVSQSPSNKVTEKGKDVELRCDPISGHTALYWYRQSLGQGLEFLIYFQGNSAPDKSGLPSDRFSAERTGGSVSTLTIQRTQQEDSAVYLCASRLGSGSNQPQHFGDGTRLSIL.

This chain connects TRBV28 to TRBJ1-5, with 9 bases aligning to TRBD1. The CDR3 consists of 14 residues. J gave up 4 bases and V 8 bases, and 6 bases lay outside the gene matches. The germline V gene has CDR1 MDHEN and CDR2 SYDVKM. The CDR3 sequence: CASDRDRDNQPQHF. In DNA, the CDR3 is TGTGCCAGCGATAGGGACAGGGATAATCAGCCCCAGCATTTT. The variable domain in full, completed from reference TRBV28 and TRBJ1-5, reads DVKVTQSSRYLVKRTGEKVFLECVQDMDHENMFWYRQDPGLGLRLIYFSYDVKMKEKGDIPEGYSVSREKKERFSLILESASTNQTSMYLCASDRDRDNQPQHFGDGTRLSIL.

This CDR3 is CASSEGTGYGYTF. CDR3 sequence (DNA): TGTGCCAGCAGCGAAGGGACAGGGTATGGCTACACCTTC. This chain joins TRBV7-8 and TRBJ1-2, with 9 bases that match TRBD1. The CDR3 is 13 amino acids. V shed 5 bases and J 5 bases; nucleotides not matched to a gene: 3. Germline CDR1 SGHVS, CDR2 FQNEAQ.

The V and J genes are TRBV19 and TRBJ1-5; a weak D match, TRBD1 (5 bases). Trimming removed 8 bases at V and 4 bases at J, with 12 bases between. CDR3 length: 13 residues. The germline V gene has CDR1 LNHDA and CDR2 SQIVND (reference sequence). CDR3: CASAGQHNQPQHF. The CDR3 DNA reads TGTGCCAGTGCGGGGCAGCATAATCAGCCCCAGCATTTT.

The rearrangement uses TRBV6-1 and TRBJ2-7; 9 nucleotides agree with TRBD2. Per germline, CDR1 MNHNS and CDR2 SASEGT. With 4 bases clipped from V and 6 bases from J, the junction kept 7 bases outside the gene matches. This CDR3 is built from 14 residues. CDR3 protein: CASSGLAGPSEQYF. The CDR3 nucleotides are TGTGCCAGCAGTGGGCTAGCGGGGCCCAGCGAGCAGTACTTC.

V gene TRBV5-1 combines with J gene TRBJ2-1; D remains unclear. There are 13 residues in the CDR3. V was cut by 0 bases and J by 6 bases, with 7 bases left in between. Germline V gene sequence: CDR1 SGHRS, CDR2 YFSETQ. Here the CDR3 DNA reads TGCGCCAGCAGCTTGGTGTCGCTCAATGAGCAGTTCTTC. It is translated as CASSLVSLNEQFF.

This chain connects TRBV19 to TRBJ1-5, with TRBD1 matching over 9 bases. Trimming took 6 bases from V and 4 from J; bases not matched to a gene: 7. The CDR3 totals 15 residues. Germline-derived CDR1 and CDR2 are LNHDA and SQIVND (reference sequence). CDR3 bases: TGTGCCAGTAGCCATCGGGACAGGGCTAATCAGCCCCAGCATTTT. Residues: CASSHRDRANQPQHF.

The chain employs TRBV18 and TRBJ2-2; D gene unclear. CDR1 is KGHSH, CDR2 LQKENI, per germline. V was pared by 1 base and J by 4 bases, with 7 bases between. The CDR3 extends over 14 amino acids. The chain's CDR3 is CASSPQGSTGELFF. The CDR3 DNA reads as TGTGCCAGCTCACCACAGGGTTCCACCGGGGAGCTGTTTTTT.

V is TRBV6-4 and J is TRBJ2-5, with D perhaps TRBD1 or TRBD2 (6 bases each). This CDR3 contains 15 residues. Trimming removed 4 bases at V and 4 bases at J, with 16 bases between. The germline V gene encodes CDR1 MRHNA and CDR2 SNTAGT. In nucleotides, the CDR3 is TGTGCCAGCAGTGTAAGGGGGGCCATAGGAGAGACCCAGTACTTC. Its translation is CASSVRGAIGETQYF.

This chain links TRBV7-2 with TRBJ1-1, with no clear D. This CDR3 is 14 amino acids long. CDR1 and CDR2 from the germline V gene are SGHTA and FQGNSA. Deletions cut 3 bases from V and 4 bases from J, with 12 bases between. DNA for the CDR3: TGTGCCAGCAGCTTCCCAATGGGAGGCACTGAAGCTTTCTTT. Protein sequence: CASSFPMGGTEAFF.

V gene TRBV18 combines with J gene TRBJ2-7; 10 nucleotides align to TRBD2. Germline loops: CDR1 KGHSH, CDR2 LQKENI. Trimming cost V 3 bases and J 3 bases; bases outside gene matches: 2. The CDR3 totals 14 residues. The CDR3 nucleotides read TGTGCCAGCTCACCGCTAGCGGGGGACTACGAGCAGTACTTC. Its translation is CASSPLAGDYEQYF.

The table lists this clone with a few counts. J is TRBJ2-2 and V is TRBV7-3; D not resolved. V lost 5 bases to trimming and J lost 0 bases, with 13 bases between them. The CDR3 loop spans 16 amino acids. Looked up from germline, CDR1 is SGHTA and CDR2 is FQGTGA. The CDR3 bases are TGTGCCAGCAGCACAGATCGATCTACGAACACCGGGGAGCTGTTTTTT. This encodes CASSTDRSTNTGELFF.